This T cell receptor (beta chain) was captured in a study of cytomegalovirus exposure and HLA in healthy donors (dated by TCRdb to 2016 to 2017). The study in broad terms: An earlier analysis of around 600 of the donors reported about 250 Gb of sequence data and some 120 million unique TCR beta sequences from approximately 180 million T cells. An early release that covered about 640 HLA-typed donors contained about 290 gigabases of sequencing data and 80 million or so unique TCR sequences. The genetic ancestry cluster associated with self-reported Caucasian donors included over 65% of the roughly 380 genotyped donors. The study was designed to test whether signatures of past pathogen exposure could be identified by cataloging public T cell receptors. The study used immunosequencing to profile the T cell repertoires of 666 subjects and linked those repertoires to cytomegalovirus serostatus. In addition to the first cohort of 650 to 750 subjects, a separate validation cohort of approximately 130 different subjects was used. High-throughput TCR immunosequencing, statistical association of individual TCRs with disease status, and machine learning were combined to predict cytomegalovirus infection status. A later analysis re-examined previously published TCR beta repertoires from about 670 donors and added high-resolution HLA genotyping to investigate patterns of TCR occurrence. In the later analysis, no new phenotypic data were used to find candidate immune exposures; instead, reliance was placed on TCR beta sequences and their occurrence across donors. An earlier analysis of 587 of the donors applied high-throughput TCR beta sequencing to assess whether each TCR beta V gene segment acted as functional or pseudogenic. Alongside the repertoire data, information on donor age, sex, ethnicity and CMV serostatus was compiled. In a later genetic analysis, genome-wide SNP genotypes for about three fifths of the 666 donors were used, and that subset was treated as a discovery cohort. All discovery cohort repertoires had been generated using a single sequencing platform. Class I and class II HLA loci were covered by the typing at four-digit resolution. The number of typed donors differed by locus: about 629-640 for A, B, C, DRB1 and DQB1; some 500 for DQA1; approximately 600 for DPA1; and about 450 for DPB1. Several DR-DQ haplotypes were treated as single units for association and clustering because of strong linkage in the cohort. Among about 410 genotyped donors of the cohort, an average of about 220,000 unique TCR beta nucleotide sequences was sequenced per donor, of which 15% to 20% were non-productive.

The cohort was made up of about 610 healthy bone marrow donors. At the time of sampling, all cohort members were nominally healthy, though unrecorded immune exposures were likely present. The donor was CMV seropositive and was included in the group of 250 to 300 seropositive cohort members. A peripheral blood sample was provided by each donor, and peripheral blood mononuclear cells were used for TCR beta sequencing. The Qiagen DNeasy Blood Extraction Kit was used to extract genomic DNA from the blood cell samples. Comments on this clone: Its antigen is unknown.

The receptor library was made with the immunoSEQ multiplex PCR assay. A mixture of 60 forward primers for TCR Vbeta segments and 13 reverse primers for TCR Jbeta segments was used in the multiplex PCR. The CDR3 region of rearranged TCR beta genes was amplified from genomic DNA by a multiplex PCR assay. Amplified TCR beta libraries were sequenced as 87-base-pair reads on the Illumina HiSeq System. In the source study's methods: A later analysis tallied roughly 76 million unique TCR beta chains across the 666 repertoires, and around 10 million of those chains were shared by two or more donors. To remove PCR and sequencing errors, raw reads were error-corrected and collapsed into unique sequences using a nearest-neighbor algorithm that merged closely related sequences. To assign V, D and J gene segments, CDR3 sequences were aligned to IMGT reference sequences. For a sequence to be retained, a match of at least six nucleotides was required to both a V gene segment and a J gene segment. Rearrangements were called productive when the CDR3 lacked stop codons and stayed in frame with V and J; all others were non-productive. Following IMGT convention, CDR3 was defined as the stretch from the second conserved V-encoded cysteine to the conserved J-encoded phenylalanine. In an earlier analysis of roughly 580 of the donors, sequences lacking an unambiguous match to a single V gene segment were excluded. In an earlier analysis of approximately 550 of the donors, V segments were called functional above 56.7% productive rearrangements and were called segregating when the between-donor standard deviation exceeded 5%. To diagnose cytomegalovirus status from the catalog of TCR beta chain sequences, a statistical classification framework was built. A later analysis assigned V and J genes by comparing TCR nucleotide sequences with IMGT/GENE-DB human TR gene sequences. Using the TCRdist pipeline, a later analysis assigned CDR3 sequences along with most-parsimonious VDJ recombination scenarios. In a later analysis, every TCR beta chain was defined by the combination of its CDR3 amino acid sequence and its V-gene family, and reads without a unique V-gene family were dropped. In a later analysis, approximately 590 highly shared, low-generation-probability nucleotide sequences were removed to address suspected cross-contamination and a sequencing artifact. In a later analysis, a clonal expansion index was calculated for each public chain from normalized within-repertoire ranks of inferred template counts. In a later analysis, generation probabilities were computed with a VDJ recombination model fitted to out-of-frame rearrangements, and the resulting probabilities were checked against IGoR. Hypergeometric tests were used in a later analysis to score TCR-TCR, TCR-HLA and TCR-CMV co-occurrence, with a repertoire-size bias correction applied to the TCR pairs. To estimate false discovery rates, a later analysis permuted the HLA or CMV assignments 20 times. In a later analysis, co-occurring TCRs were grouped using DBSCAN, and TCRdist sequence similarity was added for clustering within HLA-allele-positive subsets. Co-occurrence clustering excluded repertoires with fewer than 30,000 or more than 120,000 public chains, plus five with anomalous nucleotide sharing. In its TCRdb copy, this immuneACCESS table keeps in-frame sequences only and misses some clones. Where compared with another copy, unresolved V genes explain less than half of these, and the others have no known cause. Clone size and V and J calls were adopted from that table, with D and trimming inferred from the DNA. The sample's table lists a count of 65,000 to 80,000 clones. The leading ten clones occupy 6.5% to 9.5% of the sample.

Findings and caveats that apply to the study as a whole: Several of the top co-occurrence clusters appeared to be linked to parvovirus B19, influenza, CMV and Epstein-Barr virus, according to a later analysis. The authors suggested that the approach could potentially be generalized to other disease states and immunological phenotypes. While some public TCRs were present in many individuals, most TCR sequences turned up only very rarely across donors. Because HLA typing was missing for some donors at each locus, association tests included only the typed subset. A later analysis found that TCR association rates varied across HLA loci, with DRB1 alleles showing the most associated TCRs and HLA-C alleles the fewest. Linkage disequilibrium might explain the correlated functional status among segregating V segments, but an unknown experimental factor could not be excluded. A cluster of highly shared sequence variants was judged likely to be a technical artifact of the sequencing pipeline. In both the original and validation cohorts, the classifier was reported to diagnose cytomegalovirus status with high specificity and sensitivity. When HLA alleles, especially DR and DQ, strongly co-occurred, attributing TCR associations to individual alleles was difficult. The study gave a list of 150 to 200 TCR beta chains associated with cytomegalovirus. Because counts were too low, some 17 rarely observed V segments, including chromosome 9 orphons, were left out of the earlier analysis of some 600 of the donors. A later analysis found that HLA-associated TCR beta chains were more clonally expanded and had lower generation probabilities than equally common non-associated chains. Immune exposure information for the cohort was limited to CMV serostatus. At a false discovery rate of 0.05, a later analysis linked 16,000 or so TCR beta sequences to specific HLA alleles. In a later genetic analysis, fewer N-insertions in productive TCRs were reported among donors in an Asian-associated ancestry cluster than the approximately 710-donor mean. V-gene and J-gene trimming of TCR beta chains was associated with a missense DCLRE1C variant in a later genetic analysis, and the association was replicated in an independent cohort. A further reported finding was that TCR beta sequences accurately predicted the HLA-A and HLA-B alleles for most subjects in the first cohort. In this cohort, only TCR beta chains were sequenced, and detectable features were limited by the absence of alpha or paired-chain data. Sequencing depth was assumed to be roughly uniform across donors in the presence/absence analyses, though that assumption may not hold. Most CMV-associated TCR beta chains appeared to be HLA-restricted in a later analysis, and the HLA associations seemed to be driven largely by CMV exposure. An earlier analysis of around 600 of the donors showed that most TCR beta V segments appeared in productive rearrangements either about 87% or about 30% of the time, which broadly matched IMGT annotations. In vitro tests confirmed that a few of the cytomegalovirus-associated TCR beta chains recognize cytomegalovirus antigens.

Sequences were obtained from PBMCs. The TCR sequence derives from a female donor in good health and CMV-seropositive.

The DNA is as follows: TGTGCCACCCCCGGGACTTCGGAGACGTACGAGCAGTACTTC. Translation gives CATPGTSETYEQYF. This sequence uses TRBV21-1 and TRBJ2-7; the D call in the table, TRBD2, was not verified against the DNA. TRBV21-1 is noted as a pseudogene. The CDR3 runs 14 amino acids, cysteine and phenylalanine included. Only the CDR3 DNA stays, 42 bases, in frame from base 1.